Included here is one TCR beta chain sequence, with context. The antigen remains unidentified. This record belongs to a study of blood T cells in healthy people across ages. About the study: The capture of about one barcoded beta molecule per two T cells was achieved by template switching.

Germline values: CDR1 LNHDA, CDR2 SQIVND (reference sequence). V lost 3 bases to trimming and J lost 1 base, with 12 bases between them. The CDR3 covers 15 residues. Study-level findings and limits: Calculation of diversity from one million T cells yielded estimates considered to be underestimates. The fall in TCR beta diversity per million T cells was roughly linear with age.

Alongside a J-beta primer mix, a sample-barcoded 5' primer served in a second PCR lasting about 7 to 11 cycles. TCRdb analysed the 5' RACE reads with MiXCR anew, one entry per CDR3 protein. The sample gives over 950,000 distinct CDR3 sequences, 35% to 40% of which show up once; about 12% is in the top ten. The sequenced sample was blood. The sequence derives from a man between 18 and 35 years old in good health. J is TRBJ1-1 and V is TRBV19; perhaps TRBD1 as D (5 bases). Written as DNA, the CDR3 is TGTGCCAGTAGTATTAACGGGGGAAAGAACACTGAAGCTTTCTTT. This codes for CASSINGGKNTEAFF.